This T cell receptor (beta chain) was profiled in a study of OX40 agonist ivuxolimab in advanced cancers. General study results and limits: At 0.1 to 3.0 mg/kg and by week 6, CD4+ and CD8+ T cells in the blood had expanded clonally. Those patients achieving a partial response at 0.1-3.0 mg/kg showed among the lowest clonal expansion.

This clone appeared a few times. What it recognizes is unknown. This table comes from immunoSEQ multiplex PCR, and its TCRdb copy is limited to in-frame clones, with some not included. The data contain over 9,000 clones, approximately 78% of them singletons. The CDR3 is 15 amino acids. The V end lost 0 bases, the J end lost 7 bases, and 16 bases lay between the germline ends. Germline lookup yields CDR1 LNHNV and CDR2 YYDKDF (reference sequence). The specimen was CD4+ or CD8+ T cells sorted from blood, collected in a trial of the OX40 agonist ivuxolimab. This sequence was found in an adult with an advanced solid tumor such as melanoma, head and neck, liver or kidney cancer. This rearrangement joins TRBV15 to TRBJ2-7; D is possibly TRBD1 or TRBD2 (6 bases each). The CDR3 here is CATSREGAGGWEQYF. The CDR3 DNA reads TGTGCCACCAGCAGAGAGGGGGCCGGGGGATGGGAGCAGTACTTC.